This T cell receptor (beta chain) appears in the sequencing data of a study of T cells in Graves' hyperthyroidism and ophthalmopathy. With respect to this clonotype: The CDR3 does not close with the conserved phenylalanine or tryptophan, likely indicating a read error.

CDR1 SNHLY and CDR2 FYNNEI come from the germline V gene. Trimming stripped 2 bases from V and 7 bases from J, with 8 bases between. The CDR3 is 13 amino acids. The investigators amplified TCR beta CDR3 regions from RNA transcripts. Initially, a first-round RT-PCR of the TCR CDR3 employed the HTBI primer set. TCRdb re-analysed the multiplex PCR reads in MiXCR, keeping a single row per CDR3 protein. The sample holds 490,000 or so distinct CDR3 sequences, 40% to 50% seen once. The chain is built from TRBV2 and TRBJ2-2; no clear D. The TCR comes from an adult woman with Graves' disease, either hyperthyroidism or ophthalmopathy (not recorded which). The specimen was peripheral blood or thyroid tissue (not recorded which). The chain's CDR3 is CASSEWNIGELFL. CDR3 in DNA: TGTGCCAGCAGTGAATGGAATATCGGGGAGCTGTTTCTT.